The 19 T cell receptor beta chains listed next were all sequenced from one sample in a study of cytomegalovirus exposure and HLA in healthy donors. Primers: 60 Vbeta forward and 13 Jbeta reverse. Data came from immunoSEQ multiplex PCR; TCRdb stores just in-frame clones and leaves some out. The repertoire holds 150,000 to 170,000 clones, with around 80% as singletons. The sample taken for sequencing was PBMCs. The receptors shown here come from a man aged 25 to 40 in good health and CMV-seropositive.

The V and J genes are TRBV5-6 and TRBJ1-2, with D perhaps TRBD1 (6 bases). V gave up 4 bases and J gave up 6 bases, with 22 bases separating them. This CDR3 comprises 16 residues. Germline loops: CDR1 SGHDT, CDR2 YYEEEE. The DNA of the CDR3 is TGTGCCAGCAGCCCGGACACTGGACGTAGGGGGAATGGCTACACCTTC. It yields the protein CASSPDTGRRGNGYTF.

The chain uses TRBV28 and TRBJ2-5, with D tentatively TRBD2 (5 bases). Per germline, CDR1 MDHEN and CDR2 SYDVKM. CDR3 length: 15 residues. Trimming stripped 6 bases from V and 1 base from J, with 15 bases between. The CDR3 spells CASSPILGSQETQYF. As DNA, the CDR3 is TGTGCCAGCAGCCCCATTTTGGGGAGCCAAGAGACCCAGTACTTC.

CDR3 coding DNA: TGTGCCATCAGTGCAGACAGGTACGAGCAGTACTTC. Residues: CAISADRYEQYF. The rearrangement joins TRBV10-3 to TRBJ2-7; TRBD1 is a possible D gene (6 bases). The CDR3 is 12 amino acids. V lost 4 bases, J lost 4 bases, and 8 bases lay in between. Germline V gives CDR1 ENHRY, CDR2 SYGVKD.

The chain has TRBV28 and TRBJ1-1, with 10 bases matching TRBD1. The V and J ends lost 5 bases and 7 bases, in that order; junction bases with no gene match: 16. Germline loops: CDR1 MDHEN, CDR2 SYDVKM. This CDR3 spans 17 amino acids. The CDR3 DNA reads TGTGCCAGCAGTCCACCTCGCCGACAGGGGGCTCGTAGTGAAGCTTTCTTT. This codes for CASSPPRRQGARSEAFF.

The J gene is TRBJ2-7, the V gene TRBV27, with a weak D call TRBD2 (6 bases). Germline values: CDR1 MNHEY, CDR2 SMNVEV (reference sequence). The CDR3 covers 13 residues. V was cut by 3 bases and J by 2 bases, with 8 bases left in between. The CDR3 spells CASSFGGTYEQYF. CDR3 nucleotides: TGTGCCAGCAGTTTTGGGGGGACCTACGAGCAGTACTTC.

The chain is built from TRBV14 and TRBJ2-5; no clear D gene. In germline, CDR1 is SGHDN, CDR2 FVKESK. This CDR3 region has 13 residues. V lost 0 bases, J lost 2 bases, and 4 bases lay in between. CDR3 residues: CASSQDLQETQYF. DNA of the CDR3: TGTGCCAGCAGCCAAGACCTGCAAGAGACCCAGTACTTC.

The rearrangement joins TRBV5-6 to TRBJ2-2; D is uncertain. The V end was cut by 0 bases, the J end by 0 bases, with 3 bases between. The CDR3 is 14 residues long. CDR1 is SGHDT, CDR2 YYEEEE, per germline. The CDR3 DNA sequence: TGTGCCAGCAGCTTGGCGGCGAACACCGGGGAGCTGTTTTTT. It is translated as CASSLAANTGELFF.

The chain has TRBV30 and TRBJ2-7; the D gene is possibly TRBD1 (5 bases). V was cut by 1 base and J by 5 bases, with 12 bases left in between. The germline V gene encodes CDR1 GTSNPN and CDR2 SVGIG (reference sequence). There are 13 residues in the CDR3. CDR3 in DNA: TGTGCCTGGAGTGAAGGCAGGGCCGACGAGCAGTACTTC. Protein product: CAWSEGRADEQYF.

V is TRBV10-3 and J is TRBJ2-1, with 11 bases lining up with TRBD2. Germline values: CDR1 ENHRY, CDR2 SYGVKD. This CDR3 is 16 amino acids long. With 2 bases clipped from V and 4 bases from J, the junction kept 4 bases outside the gene matches. The CDR3 protein is CAISEPTSGNYNEQFF. The CDR3 nucleotides are TGTGCCATCAGTGAGCCGACTAGCGGGAATTACAATGAGCAGTTCTTC.

This chain links TRBV4-2 with TRBJ2-1; no reliable D call. Germline loops: CDR1 LGHNA, CDR2 YNFKEQ. The CDR3 runs 15 residues. Trimming took 0 bases from V and 1 from J, leaving 7 bases between them. The CDR3: CASSQDRVSYNEQFF. The CDR3 DNA reads as TGTGCCAGCAGCCAAGATCGGGTATCCTACAATGAGCAGTTCTTC.

The J gene is TRBJ1-2, the V gene TRBV5-4; 8 bases map to TRBD1. The CDR3 length is 15 residues. V shed 5 bases, J shed 4 bases, and the junction held 10 bases outside the gene matches. Germline CDR1 reads SGHNT; CDR2 reads YYREEE (reference sequence). CDR3 sequence reads: CASRSHQGAAYGYTF. The CDR3 DNA reads as TGTGCCAGCAGATCTCACCAGGGGGCTGCCTATGGCTACACCTTC.

The J gene is TRBJ2-1, the V gene TRBV4-2, with D maybe TRBD2 (5 bases). Germline CDR1 and CDR2: LGHNA and YNFKEQ. This CDR3 has 15 amino acids. V lost 4 bases to trimming and J lost 2 bases, with 12 bases between them. The CDR3 DNA follows: TGTGCCAGCAGCCCGTACCGGGGAACCTACAATGAGCAGTTCTTC. Amino acids: CASSPYRGTYNEQFF.

Only a few counts were recorded for this clone. The chain joins TRBV28 to TRBJ1-2; 7 nucleotides align to TRBD1. The V gene end was trimmed by 3 bases and the J gene end by 2 bases; junction bases not matched to a gene: 3. The CDR3 runs to 14 residues. CDR1 MDHEN and CDR2 SYDVKM come from the germline V gene. CDR3 sequence reads: CASSLTGRNYGYTF. Here the CDR3 DNA reads TGTGCCAGCAGTTTGACAGGGAGGAACTATGGCTACACCTTC.

V is TRBV28 and J is TRBJ1-6; TRBD1 aligns across 11 bases. This CDR3 has 14 residues. CDR1 MDHEN and CDR2 SYDVKM come from the germline V gene. The junction had 4 bases not matched to a gene; V was cut back by 4 bases and J by 11 bases. The CDR3, as DNA: TGTGCCAGCAGTTGGACAGGGGGCGAAGCACCCCTCCACTTT. It yields the protein CASSWTGGEAPLHF. Together with reference TRBV28 and TRBJ1-6, the CDR3 gives the full variable domain: DVKVTQSSRYLVKRTGEKVFLECVQDMDHENMFWYRQDPGLGLRLIYFSYDVKMKEKGDIPEGYSVSREKKERFSLILESASTNQTSMYLCASSWTGGEAPLHFGNGTRLTVT.

The gene calls are TRBV5-1 and TRBJ2-3, with D maybe TRBD2 (6 bases). CDR1 is SGHRS and CDR2 is YFSETQ in the germline V gene. The V end was cut by 6 bases, the J end by 3 bases, with 20 bases between. The CDR3 totals 16 residues. In DNA, the CDR3 is TGCGCCAGCATCCCTTTCCCCCGGGAGAGTACAGATACGCAGTATTTT. This translates into CASIPFPRESTDTQYF.

The chain has TRBV30 and TRBJ1-1, with a weak D call TRBD1 (6 bases). Germline V gene lookup returns CDR1 GTSNPN and CDR2 SVGIG (reference sequence). V lost 5 bases and J lost 1, with 14 bases in between. This CDR3 spans 14 amino acids. CDR3 region: CAWQSGTQNTEAFF. CDR3 bases: TGTGCCTGGCAATCCGGGACACAGAACACTGAAGCTTTCTTT.

This sequence joins TRBV5-6 and TRBJ2-5; maybe TRBD1 (7 bases). TRBJ2-7 matches the DNA end more closely, so the J call is doubtful. The length of the CDR3 is 15 residues. Germline CDR1 reads SGHDT; CDR2 reads YYEEEE. The CDR3 coding sequence is TGTGCCAGCAGCCTACGGGGGACAGCTTCCTACGAGCAGTACTTC. This sequence encodes CASSLRGTASYEQYF.

The chain combines TRBV2 with TRBJ2-7; D may be TRBD2 (5 bases). This CDR3 region has 13 residues. Trimming stripped 6 bases from V and 3 bases from J, with 12 bases between. Germline V lookup: CDR1 SNHLY, CDR2 FYNNEI. The CDR3 spells CASRFGIFYEQYF. The CDR3 coding sequence is TGTGCCAGCAGGTTCGGGATCTTCTACGAGCAGTACTTC.

The chain links TRBV7-8 to TRBJ2-1; D call uncertain. V was pared by 3 bases and J by 6 bases, with 12 bases between. Germline CDR1 SGHVS, CDR2 FQNEAQ. The CDR3 covers 14 residues. For the CDR3, the DNA is TGTGCCAGCAGCTTGTTCGGTAGTCGCAATGAGCAGTTCTTC. This encodes CASSLFGSRNEQFF.